This T cell receptor beta chain was sequenced during a study of cytomegalovirus exposure and HLA in healthy donors. There are 16 residues in the CDR3. Trimming removed 2 bases from V and 0 bases from J; junction bases left unmatched: 3. Germline V gives CDR1 MDHEN, CDR2 SYDVKM. A multiplex PCR was run with 60 Vbeta primers and 13 Jbeta primers. Profiling relied on immunoSEQ multiplex PCR, and the TCRdb table lists in-frame clones only, not all of them. The table lists some 170,000 clones, 80% to 90% of them singletons. Points from the study as a whole: Analysis was carried out at a later point, and it linked a missense DCLRE1C variant to TCR beta V- and J-gene trimming.

As regards this clone: No antigen is known for it.

The clonotype comes from a young woman in good health and CMV-seropositive. V usage is TRBV28 and J usage is TRBJ1-3, with 8 bases aligning to TRBD1. Sequencing was performed on PBMCs. The CDR3 bases are TGTGCCAGCAGTTTAAGACAGGGGAACTCTGGAAACACCATATATTTT. Protein: CASSLRQGNSGNTIYF. The full variable domain, completed using reference TRBV28 and TRBJ1-3, is DVKVTQSSRYLVKRTGEKVFLECVQDMDHENMFWYRQDPGLGLRLIYFSYDVKMKEKGDIPEGYSVSREKKERFSLILESASTNQTSMYLCASSLRQGNSGNTIYFGEGSWLTVV.